The sequence of this T cell receptor (beta chain) was determined in a study of OX40 agonist ivuxolimab in advanced cancers. V was trimmed by 5 bases and J by 1 base, leaving 2 bases between them. The CDR3 runs to 11 residues. CDR1 SEHNR and CDR2 FQNEAQ come from the germline V gene (reference sequence). Profiled with immunoSEQ multiplex PCR; TCRdb holds only in-frame clones, not every one. The repertoire holds about 61,000 clones, with around 88% as singletons. This TCR was recovered from an adult with an advanced solid tumor such as melanoma, head and neck, liver or kidney cancer. The chain has TRBV7-9 and TRBJ2-5; no clear D. Sample: CD4+ or CD8+ T cells sorted from blood, taken in a trial of the OX40 agonist ivuxolimab. CDR3 sequence (DNA): TGTGCCAGCAGCCCCCAAGAGACCCAGTACTTC. Translated, it gives CASSPQETQYF.